The next 10 T cell receptor beta chains were all read from a single sample in a study of control samples from healthy donors and cancer patients. Sequencing used immunoSEQ multiplex PCR; TCRdb keeps in-frame clones, though not all of them. In the table there are 100,000 to 150,000 clones, around 87% of which are singletons. Input material: blood. Receptors were obtained from a man aged 60-69 years in good health.

J is TRBJ1-3 and V is TRBV10-1; 10 positions match TRBD1. The CDR3 has 14 amino acids. V gave up 6 bases and J gave up 9 bases; unmatched junction bases: 8. Germline V gene data show CDR1 as WNHNN and CDR2 as SYGVQD (reference sequence). CDR3 amino acids: CASSPGTGERTIYF. CDR3 nucleotide sequence: TGCGCCAGCAGCCCCGGGACAGGGGAACGCACCATATATTTT.

The chain combines TRBV5-1 with TRBJ1-5; no clear D gene. The CDR3 length is 13 residues. V was clipped by 1 base and J by 5 bases, with 7 bases between them. The V gene's germline CDR1 is SGHRS and CDR2 YFSETQ. The CDR3 region is CASSLTGDQPQHF. CDR3 coding DNA: TGCGCCAGCAGCTTGACGGGAGATCAGCCCCAGCATTTT.

V and J are TRBV5-5 and TRBJ1-5; tentative D call: TRBD1 (5 bases). The CDR3 consists of 17 residues. Trimming shortened V by 2 bases and J by 4 bases, and 19 bases separated the two germline ends. Germline V gene sequence: CDR1 SGHKS, CDR2 YYEKEE (reference sequence). CDR3 sequence: CASSFLQASSFNQPQHF. The CDR3 nucleotides read TGTGCCAGCAGCTTTTTACAGGCCTCAAGTTTTAATCAGCCCCAGCATTTT.

The J gene is TRBJ2-2, the V gene TRBV30; D perhaps matches TRBD1 (6 bases). V gave up 4 bases and J gave up 0 bases, with 9 bases separating them. Germline assignment: CDR1 GTSNPN and CDR2 SVGIG (reference sequence). The CDR3 has 14 residues. The CDR3 protein is CAWTGTTNTGELFF. The CDR3 DNA follows: TGTGCCTGGACCGGGACAACGAACACCGGGGAGCTGTTTTTT.

J is TRBJ1-3 and V is TRBV28; tentatively, D is TRBD1 (6 bases). The ends were cut back, 4 bases at V and 3 bases at J, with 16 bases in the middle. CDR3 length: 16 amino acids. Per germline, CDR1 MDHEN and CDR2 SYDVKM. The CDR3 DNA reads as TGTGCCAGCAGTTCCCCGGACAGTTTGAGTGGAAACACCATATATTTT. This encodes CASSSPDSLSGNTIYF.

The rearrangement uses TRBV24-1 and TRBJ2-2; D is unclear. Germline lookup yields CDR1 KGHDR and CDR2 SFDVKD. V was pared by 0 bases and J by 5 bases, with 3 bases between. This CDR3 contains 13 residues. The CDR3 nucleotides are TGTGCCACCAGTGATTTGGGTACCGGGGAGCTGTTTTTT. This sequence encodes CATSDLGTGELFF.

The chain links TRBV18 to TRBJ1-2; the D is unclear. Trimming shortened V by 5 bases and J by 0 bases, and 10 bases separated the two germline ends. The CDR3 is made up of 14 amino acids. CDR1 KGHSH and CDR2 LQKENI come from the germline V gene. The CDR3 spells CASSGATTNYGYTF. The CDR3, as DNA: TGTGCCAGCTCAGGAGCAACCACTAACTATGGCTACACCTTC.

The V gene is TRBV27, the J gene TRBJ2-7; D may be TRBD2 (6 bases). This CDR3 comprises 16 residues. CDR1 MNHEY and CDR2 SMNVEV come from the germline V gene (reference sequence). Deletions cut 2 bases from V and 3 bases from J, with 17 bases between. CDR3 protein: CASSLGSGGAVYEQYF. The DNA for the CDR3 is TGTGCCAGCAGTTTAGGTAGTGGCGGGGCTGTCTACGAGCAGTACTTC.

The genes are TRBV7-8 and TRBJ1-2; no clear D. From germline, CDR1 is SGHVS and CDR2 FQNEAQ. V lost 1 base and J lost 2, with 8 bases in between. This CDR3 is 14 amino acids long. The CDR3 is CASSLGQMNYGYTF. As DNA, the CDR3 is TGTGCCAGCAGCTTAGGTCAAATGAACTATGGCTACACCTTC.

V gene TRBV2 combines with J gene TRBJ1-1; the D gene is possibly TRBD1 (6 bases). Per germline, CDR1 SNHLY and CDR2 FYNNEI. CDR3 length: 14 residues. The V end lost 4 bases, the J end lost 0 bases, and 9 bases lay between the germline ends. DNA of the CDR3: TGTGCCAGCAGTGTTGGGGGCATGAACACTGAAGCTTTCTTT. Its protein is CASSVGGMNTEAFF.